The sequence of this TCR beta chain was determined in a study of beta chain features in type 1 diabetes. Every bit of the isolated RNA underwent reverse transcription, so sequencing read expressed TCRB transcripts. Only in-frame clones appear in the TCRdb table, and some are missing; sequencing was by immunoSEQ multiplex PCR. The table has about 410,000 clones, about 15% seen once. This clone has more than one count but fewer than ten. Sequencing was done on a sample of naive CD4+ T cells from blood. The receptor was isolated from a man younger than 40 in good health.

The CDR3 reads CASSILAGVLVVGEQFF. CDR3 coding DNA: TGTGCCAGTAGTATCCTAGCGGGAGTATTAGTCGTCGGTGAGCAGTTCTTC. The chain links TRBV19 to TRBJ2-1; 10 bases match TRBD2. The CDR3 is 17 amino acids. Germline V gives CDR1 LNHDA, CDR2 SQIVND (reference sequence). The junction had 14 bases not matched to a gene; V was cut back by 3 bases and J by 9 bases.